Listed here are 21 T cell receptor beta chains from one sample, sequenced in a study of blood T cell repertoires in COVID-19. Method: immunoSEQ multiplex PCR; TCRdb's copy keeps in-frame clones and lacks some. The table shows fewer than 300,000 clones, with approximately 82% occurring only once. The sequenced sample consisted of peripheral blood. These receptor sequences come from a woman under 30 with acute or convalescent COVID-19.

This chain uses TRBV30 with TRBJ1-4; 10 nucleotides match TRBD1. Germline V gene sequence: CDR1 GTSNPN, CDR2 SVGIG (reference sequence). The CDR3 is made up of 14 amino acids. J was trimmed by 8 bases and V by 5 bases; bases with no gene match: 8. DNA for the CDR3: TGTGCCTGGGGCCCCGGGACAGGGGTAGAAAAACTGTTTTTT. It encodes CAWGPGTGVEKLFF. Combining the CDR3 with reference TRBV30 and TRBJ1-4 gives the whole variable domain SQTIHQWPATLVQPVGSPLSLECTVEGTSNPNLYWYRQAAGRGLQLLFYSVGIGQISSEVPQNLSASRPQDRQFILSSKKLLLSDSGFYLCAWGPGTGVEKLFFGSGTQLSVL.

This chain uses TRBV4-3 with TRBJ2-7, with 7 bases aligning to TRBD1. Losses at the gene ends were 3 bases for V and 2 bases for J; bases not matched to a gene: 1. This CDR3 has 13 amino acids. Per germline, CDR1 LGHNA and CDR2 YSLEER. CDR3 in DNA: TGCGCCAGCAGCCACGACAGGGCCTACGAGCAGTACTTC. It yields the protein CASSHDRAYEQYF.

The chain combines TRBV5-1 with TRBJ1-5; 7 nucleotides line up with TRBD1. The CDR3 spans 15 residues. The V segment lost 4 bases and the J segment 0 bases; nucleotides outside the gene matches: 4. Germline CDR1 reads SGHRS; CDR2 reads YFSETQ. CDR3 nucleotide sequence: TGCGCCAGCAGCCAAACAGGGGCTAGCAATCAGCCCCAGCATTTT. This encodes CASSQTGASNQPQHF.

V gene TRBV15 combines with J gene TRBJ2-6; D ambiguous. CDR1 is LNHNV and CDR2 is YYDKDF in the germline V gene (reference sequence). The CDR3 extends over 15 amino acids. Trimming left V 2 bases short and J 4 bases short, with 9 bases between. The CDR3 nucleotides are TGTGCCACCAGCAGACGATCAGTCGGGGCCAACGTCCTGACTTTC. Protein sequence: CATSRRSVGANVLTF.

This clone has just one count. The V gene is TRBV7-9, the J gene TRBJ2-2, with D perhaps TRBD2 (5 bases). CDR1 is SEHNR and CDR2 is FQNEAQ in the germline V gene (reference sequence). The CDR3 has 15 residues. Between the trimmed V and J ends, which lost 3 bases and 0 bases, there was a span of 8 bases. The CDR3 reads CASSFLAANTGELFF. CDR3 nucleotides: TGTGCCAGCAGCTTCCTAGCCGCGAACACCGGGGAGCTGTTTTTT.

The chain carries TRBV25-1 and TRBJ1-1; D is ambiguous. The CDR3 has 13 amino acids. V was trimmed by 1 base and J by 5 bases, leaving 8 bases between them. From germline, CDR1 is MGHDK and CDR2 SYGVNS. The CDR3 reads CASSEFEGTEAFF. The CDR3 DNA reads as TGTGCCAGCAGTGAATTCGAGGGTACTGAAGCTTTCTTT. The whole variable domain, remainder taken from reference TRBV25-1 and TRBJ1-1, is EADIYQTPRYLVIGTGKKITLECSQTMGHDKMYWYQQDPGMELHLIHYSYGVNSTEKGDLSSESTVSRIRTEHFPLTLESARPSHTSQYLCASSEFEGTEAFFGQGTRLTVV.

The rearrangement joins TRBV6-5 to TRBJ2-7, with D possibly being TRBD2 (5 bases). CDR1 and CDR2 from the germline V gene are MNHEY and SVGAGI. CDR3 length equals 14 residues. Trimming left V 5 bases short and J 3 bases short, with 14 bases between. The CDR3 DNA reads as TGTGCCAGCAGTAACCAACGGGGTCTCTACGAGCAGTACTTC. It yields the protein CASSNQRGLYEQYF.

This chain connects TRBV9 to TRBJ2-1; TRBD2 matches at 7 bases. The V and J ends lost 7 bases and 12 bases, in that order; junction bases with no gene match: 10. CDR1 SGDLS and CDR2 YYNGEE come from the germline V gene. The CDR3 has 12 amino acids. The CDR3 DNA sequence: TGTGCCAGCGTTGGAGCGGGAAGTCGGCAGTTCTTC. It specifies CASVGAGSRQFF.

The chain couples TRBV5-1 to TRBJ1-2; 7 positions match TRBD1. The V segment lost 3 bases and the J segment 4 bases; nucleotides outside the gene matches: 3. The CDR3 is made up of 13 amino acids. Looked up from germline, CDR1 is SGHRS and CDR2 is YFSETQ. CDR3 coding DNA: TGCGCCAGCAGCTCTACAGGGGTCTATGGCTACACCTTC. Protein sequence: CASSSTGVYGYTF.

This clone came up a few times. The chain uses TRBV12-5 and TRBJ2-7; no firm D call. The V end lost 4 bases, the J end lost 3 bases, and 4 bases lay between the germline ends. Germline V gene lookup returns CDR1 LGHNT and CDR2 FRNRAP. The CDR3 length is 11 residues. CDR3 sequence reads: CASGSNYEQYF. DNA for the CDR3: TGTGCTAGTGGTTCCAACTACGAGCAGTACTTC.

This clone was recorded only once. The chain has TRBV5-4 and TRBJ2-3; D gene ambiguous. Looked up from germline, CDR1 is SGHNT and CDR2 is YYREEE (reference sequence). V lost 0 bases to trimming and J lost 1 base, with 9 bases between them. The CDR3 length is 15 residues. The CDR3 loop is CASSLGGLGTDTQYF. CDR3 in DNA: TGTGCCAGCAGCTTGGGCGGTCTAGGCACAGATACGCAGTATTTT.

The chain links TRBV19 to TRBJ2-1, with 10 positions matching TRBD2. The ends lost 3 bases at V and 5 bases at J; junction bases unmatched: 7. Germline lookup yields CDR1 LNHDA and CDR2 SQIVND (reference sequence). This CDR3 has 16 amino acids. CDR3 bases: TGTGCCAGTAGTATCCAAGCGGGAGGGCGCCACAATGAGCAGTTCTTC. Encoded protein: CASSIQAGGRHNEQFF.

This clone was found once. CDR3 sequence reads: CASSDQVGGHTF. In DNA form, the CDR3 reads TGTGCCAGCAGTGACCAAGTAGGAGGCCACACCTTC. V and J are TRBV6-2 or TRBV6-3 and TRBJ1-2; unclear D gene. With 5 bases removed from V and 12 bases from J, the gap between germline ends came to 16 bases. Germline CDR1 and CDR2: MNHEY and SVGEGT. This CDR3 comprises 12 residues.

This sequence joins TRBV9 and TRBJ1-2, with 8 bases matching TRBD1. The CDR3 contains 16 residues. V lost 3 bases, J lost 0 bases, and 7 bases stayed unmatched. Germline lookup yields CDR1 SGDLS and CDR2 YYNGEE. In nucleotides, the CDR3 is TGTGCCAGCAGCGCCGCAAACAGGGGGGCTAACTATGGCTACACCTTC. This encodes CASSAANRGANYGYTF.

This chain joins TRBV24-1 and TRBJ2-7, with D tentatively TRBD2 (5 bases). The V and J ends lost 5 bases and 0 bases respectively, with 10 bases between them. This CDR3 is built from 14 residues. Germline CDR1 reads KGHDR; CDR2 reads SFDVKD. The CDR3 is CATSVAGRSYEQYF. CDR3 sequence (DNA): TGTGCCACCAGTGTGGCGGGCCGCTCCTACGAGCAGTACTTC.

This sequence joins TRBV7-2 and TRBJ2-7; TRBD1 matches at 9 bases. Germline lookup yields CDR1 SGHTA and CDR2 FQGNSA. The CDR3 has 15 amino acids. V was clipped by 5 bases and J by 6 bases; unmatched bases: 11. The CDR3 region has the DNA TGTGCCAGCAGCCCGACCGGGACAGGGCGTATCGAGCAGTACTTC. Its translation is CASSPTGTGRIEQYF.

CDR3 residues: CASERENLYNEQFF. The CDR3 coding sequence is TGTGCCAGCGAGCGGGAGAATCTCTACAATGAGCAGTTCTTC. V and J are TRBV2 and TRBJ2-1, with 8 bases matching TRBD2. Losses at the gene ends were 8 bases for V and 3 bases for J; bases not matched to a gene: 6. CDR1 is SNHLY and CDR2 is FYNNEI in the germline V gene. The CDR3 has 14 residues.

The J gene is TRBJ1-6, the V gene TRBV7-8; TRBD1 matches 11 bases. After removal of 3 bases from V and 9 bases from J, the junction contained 7 bases not matched to a gene. CDR1 and CDR2 (germline): SGHVS, FQNEAQ. This CDR3 is built from 16 residues. This CDR3 reads CASSLTYGTGGSPLHF. CDR3 in DNA: TGTGCCAGCAGCTTGACATACGGGACAGGGGGTTCACCCCTCCACTTT. Complete variable domain (other parts from reference TRBV7-8 and TRBJ1-6): GAGVSQSPRYKVAKRGQDVALRCDPISGHVSLFWYQQALGQGPEFLTYFQNEAQLDKSGLPSDRFFAERPEGSVSTLKIQRTQQEDSAVYLCASSLTYGTGGSPLHFGNGTRLTVT.

The V call is TRBV18, the J call TRBJ1-4, with 7 nucleotides matching TRBD1. The CDR3 spans 14 residues. Trimming removed 6 bases from V and 5 bases from J; junction bases left unmatched: 6. Germline CDR1 is KGHSH and CDR2 is LQKENI. In DNA, the CDR3 is TGTGCCAGCTCCCGGACAGGATGGAATGAAAAACTGTTTTTT. It codes for CASSRTGWNEKLFF. Complete variable domain (other parts from reference TRBV18 and TRBJ1-4): NAGVMQNPRHLVRRRGQEARLRCSPMKGHSHVYWYRQLPEEGLKFMVYLQKENIIDESGMPKERFSAEFPKEGPSILRIQQVVRGDSAAYFCASSRTGWNEKLFFGSGTQLSVL.

This chain joins TRBV28 and TRBJ1-3, with 7 bases that match TRBD1. This CDR3 region has 15 residues. Germline lookup yields CDR1 MDHEN and CDR2 SYDVKM. Unmatched junction bases numbered 2, after V lost 3 bases and J lost 0 bases. The CDR3 DNA sequence: TGTGCCAGCAGTTTGGGACAGCACTCTGGAAACACCATATATTTT. Its translation is CASSLGQHSGNTIYF.

In the case of this clone: Other DNA sequences in this sample translate to the same CDR3. The V call is TRBV30, the J call TRBJ2-7; D remains ambiguous. Trimming pared 0 bases from V and 4 bases from J, leaving 7 bases between. From germline, CDR1 is GTSNPN and CDR2 SVGIG (reference sequence). This CDR3 has 12 amino acids. The CDR3 DNA reads as TGTGCCTGGAGTGTACGAGGTTACGAGCAGTACTTC. The encoded protein is CAWSVRGYEQYF.